This T cell receptor (beta chain) was found in a study of blood T cells in healthy people across ages. Study-level findings and limits: Fewer expanded clones and more diversity marked long-lived versus aged donors. Since the PBMCs were unsorted, naive and antigen-experienced cells could not be conclusively compared.

Comments on this clonotype: Its antigen remains unknown.

For the second PCR, which ran for roughly 7 to 11 cycles, a sample-barcoded 5' primer and a J-beta primer mix were used. TCRdb ran MiXCR on the 5' RACE reads and lists one entry per CDR3 protein. The sample contains 950,000 to 1,200,000 distinct CDR3 sequences, 35% to 40% of which appear only once. The CDR3 runs to 16 residues. In germline, CDR1 is LGHNA, CDR2 YSLEER. V gave up 4 bases and J gave up 3 bases; unmatched junction bases: 4. The clonotype comes from a young man in good health. The V and J genes are TRBV4-3 and TRBJ2-3, with 13 bases lining up with TRBD2. The sequenced material came from blood. The CDR3 protein is CASSLLAGGRTDTQYF. For the CDR3, the DNA is TGCGCCAGCAGCCTACTAGCGGGGGGGCGGACAGATACGCAGTATTTT.